This TCR beta chain was documented in a study of identical twins. General observations from the study: With abundant cord blood beta clonotypes, insertions were fewer; memory repertoires showed no such pattern. Instead of following the same donors, the conclusions were based on cross-sectional statistical analysis. Invariant MAIT and iNKT cells are populations that could partly confound zero-insertion analyses.

From germline, CDR1 is SQVTM and CDR2 ANQGSEA. This CDR3 has 13 amino acids. Trimming took off 7 bases at V and 5 bases at J, with 17 bases between the two ends. In TCRdb, the 5' RACE reads were re-called with MiXCR into one record per CDR3 protein. This sample has about 330,000 distinct CDR3 sequences, with 10% to 15% found just once. A note on this clonotype: Its specificity is unknown.

This sample also belongs to another study, concerning yellow fever vaccine responses in identical twins. Turning to that study: The authors reported partly convergent, partly personalized vaccine responses in identical twins.

The TCR originated in a woman between 18 and 29 years old in good health. V and J are TRBV29-1 and TRBJ1-2; D unclear. Sequencing input: CD8+ T cells sorted from blood. CDR3 region: CSARPDGEYGYTF. In DNA form, the CDR3 reads TGCAGCGCACGACCGGACGGGGAATATGGCTACACCTTC.